Presented here are 3 T cell receptor beta chains from one specimen sequenced in a study of human T cells and chemical hapten exposure. For the library, individual cDNA molecules each received unique molecular identifiers. Using its own MiXCR run on the reads, TCRdb lists one record per CDR3 protein. The profile shows around 120,000 distinct CDR3 sequences, around 9% of them singletons. The study extracted total RNA from unfractionated whole blood. Sequences were obtained from whole blood. The source of these receptors is a human donor in good health. Some clones in this sample may be carry-over from other donors' samples.

This clonotype was recorded at least ten times. The CDR3 loop reads CASSLPWLLPKVNTEAFF. CDR3 DNA: TGTGCCAGCAGCTTGCCGTGGCTTCTCCCTAAGGTGAACACTGAAGCTTTCTTT. The rearrangement joins TRBV5-5 to TRBJ1-1; D remains unclear. Germline V gene data show CDR1 as SGHKS and CDR2 as YYEKEE (reference sequence). V was pared by 1 base and J by 0 bases, with 19 bases between. The CDR3 contains 18 residues.

This clonotype has more than one count but fewer than ten. V usage is TRBV6-1 and J usage is TRBJ2-3, with 9 bases fitting TRBD1. V lost 10 bases and J lost 4; bases outside the gene matches: 9. The CDR3 spans 14 residues. Germline CDR1 and CDR2: MNHNS and SASEGT. The CDR3 region is CATPGQGIADTQYF. The CDR3 region has the DNA TGTGCCACCCCGGGACAGGGTATCGCAGATACGCAGTATTTT.

This clonotype was recorded many times. V usage is TRBV10-3 and J usage is TRBJ2-3; D possibly corresponds to TRBD1 (6 bases). Trimming shortened V by 6 bases and J by 4 bases, and 8 bases separated the two germline ends. This CDR3 has 12 amino acids. CDR1 is ENHRY, CDR2 SYGVKD, per germline. For the CDR3, the DNA is TGTGCCATCAGAGGGACACCAGATACGCAGTATTTT. It yields the protein CAIRGTPDTQYF.